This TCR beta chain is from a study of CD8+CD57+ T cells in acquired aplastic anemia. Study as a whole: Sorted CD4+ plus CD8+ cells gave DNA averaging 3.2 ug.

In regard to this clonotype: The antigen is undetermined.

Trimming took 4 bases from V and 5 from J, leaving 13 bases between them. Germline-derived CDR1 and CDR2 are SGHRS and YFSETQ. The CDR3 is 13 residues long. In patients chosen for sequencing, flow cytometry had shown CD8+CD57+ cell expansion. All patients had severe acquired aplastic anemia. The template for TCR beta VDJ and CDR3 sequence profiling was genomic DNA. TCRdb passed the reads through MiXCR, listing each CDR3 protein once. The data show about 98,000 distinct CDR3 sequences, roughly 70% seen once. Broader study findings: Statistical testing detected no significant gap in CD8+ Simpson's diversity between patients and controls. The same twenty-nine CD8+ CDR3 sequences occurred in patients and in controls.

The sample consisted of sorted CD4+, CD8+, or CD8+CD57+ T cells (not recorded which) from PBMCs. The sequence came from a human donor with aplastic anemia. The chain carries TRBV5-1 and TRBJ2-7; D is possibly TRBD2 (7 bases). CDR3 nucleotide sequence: TGCGCCAGCAGCGTTGCGGGGGCTCACGAGCAGTACTTC. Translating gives CASSVAGAHEQYF.